This T cell receptor (beta chain) derives from a study of cytotoxic CD8 clonotypes in ibrutinib-treated CLL. Study as a whole: There were approximately ten relapsed/refractory patients and more than 14 treatment-naive patients, and under 18 were IGHV unmutated. The study's findings and limits: The study found baseline clonality above age-matched healthy donors, tracking circulating CD8+ T-cell counts. Public clonotypes (which were uncommon) either contracted or remained stable on treatment.

Trimming took 6 bases from V and 4 from J, leaving 10 bases between them. The germline V gene has CDR1 MNHEY and CDR2 SMNVEV (reference sequence). The CDR3 length is 13 residues. With regard to this clone: Its specificity is unknown.

Depth targeted 1 in 200,000 to 1 in 1 million T cells, averaging around 10x coverage per clonotype. Data came from immunoSEQ multiplex PCR; TCRdb stores just in-frame clones and leaves some out. The table has 200,000 or so clones, roughly 73% seen once; the top ten hold 9.5% to 12%. The source material was PBMCs, sampled after 12 months of ibrutinib treatment. This rearrangement joins TRBV27 to TRBJ2-1, with D perhaps TRBD1 (6 bases). This TCR was sampled from a human donor with chronic lymphocytic leukemia. In nucleotides, the CDR3 is TGTGCCAGCAGCCGGACAGTTTACAATGAGCAGTTCTTC. This encodes CASSRTVYNEQFF.